This T cell receptor (beta chain) was sequenced during a study of blood T cells in healthy people across ages. Whole-study context: Through template switching, about one barcoded beta molecule was captured per two T cells, as measured in model experiments.

Findings and caveats of the study: Roughly linearly, TCR beta diversity per million T cells fell as age increased. Diversity was higher, and naive CD4+ cells more numerous, in long-lived donors than in aged donors.

Then a second PCR, running about 7 to 11 cycles, was carried out with a sample-barcoded 5' primer and a J-beta primer mix. TCRdb analysed the 5' RACE reads with MiXCR anew, one entry per CDR3 protein. This table has roughly 730,000 distinct CDR3 sequences, approximately 60% appearing once. J was trimmed by 4 bases and V by 4 bases; bases with no gene match: 10. Germline CDR1 is MNHEY and CDR2 is SVGAGI. This CDR3 spans 16 amino acids. In regard to this clonotype: Antigen unknown.

The gene calls are TRBV6-5 and TRBJ1-5; 7 bases are a match to TRBD1. This TCR derives from a man aged 35-49 years in good health. The sequenced sample was blood. The CDR3 bases are TGTGCCAGCAGTTTAAGACAGGGCTCAGGGAATCAGCCCCAGCATTTT. As protein: CASSLRQGSGNQPQHF.